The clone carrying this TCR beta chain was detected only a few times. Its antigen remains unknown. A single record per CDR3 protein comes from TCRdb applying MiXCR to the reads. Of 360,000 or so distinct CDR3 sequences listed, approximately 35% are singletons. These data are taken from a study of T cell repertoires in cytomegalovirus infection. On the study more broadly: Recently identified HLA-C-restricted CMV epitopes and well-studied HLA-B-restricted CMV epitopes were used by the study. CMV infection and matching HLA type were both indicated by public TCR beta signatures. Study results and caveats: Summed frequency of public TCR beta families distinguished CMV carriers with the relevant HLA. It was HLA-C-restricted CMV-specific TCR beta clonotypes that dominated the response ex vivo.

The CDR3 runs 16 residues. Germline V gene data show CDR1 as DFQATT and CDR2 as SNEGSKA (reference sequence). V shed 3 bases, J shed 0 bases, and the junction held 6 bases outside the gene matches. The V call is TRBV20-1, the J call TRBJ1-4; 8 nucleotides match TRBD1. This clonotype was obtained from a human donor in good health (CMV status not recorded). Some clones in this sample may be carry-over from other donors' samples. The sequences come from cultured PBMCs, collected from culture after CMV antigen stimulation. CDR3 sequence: CSASLGQDATNEKLFF. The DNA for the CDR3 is TGCAGTGCTAGCCTGGGACAGGACGCAACTAATGAAAAACTGTTTTTT.